These T cell receptor beta chains were read from a single sample in a study of blood T cell repertoires in COVID-19. Data came from immunoSEQ multiplex PCR; TCRdb stores just in-frame clones and leaves some out. The data show 270,000 or so clones, with under 90% seen just once and 11% held by the top ten. Sequencing was carried out using peripheral blood. These receptors came from a woman between 25 and 40 years old with COVID-19, enrolled during active disease. Both conserved end residues are part of each CDR3. The D gene is left open where the match is weak. For some rows the clone size is stated as once, few or many, or as a class when expanded; others skip it.

j_call clone_size v_call d_call cdr3_aa cdr3_nt
TRBJ2-2 . TRBV6-5 . CASSYMTGGNGELFF TGTGCCAGCAGTTACATGACAGGCGGTAACGGGGAGCTGTTTTTT
TRBJ1-1 few TRBV4-1 TRBD1 CASRRGQSTEAFF TGCGCCAGCAGGAGGGGGCAGAGTACTGAAGCTTTCTTT
TRBJ2-5 . TRBV5-5 . CASCPGGAPYQETQYF TGTGCCAGCTGCCCTGGGGGGGCCCCGTACCAAGAGACCCAGTACTTC
TRBJ2-5 . TRBV7-6 TRBD2 CASSGTSGGALETQYF TGTGCCAGCAGCGGGACTAGCGGGGGGGCTCTTGAGACCCAGTACTTC
TRBJ1-2 . TRBV7-6 . CASSSGQFYGYTF TGTGCCAGCAGCTCCGGACAGTTTTATGGCTACACCTTC
TRBJ2-1 . TRBV4-1 TRBD2 CASSRAGLAVLGNEQFF TGCGCCAGCAGCCGAGCGGGACTAGCGGTCCTCGGGAATGAGCAGTTCTTC
TRBJ1-2 . TRBV6-5 . CASETGPGPGYGYTF TGTGCCAGCGAAACAGGTCCAGGTCCAGGATATGGCTACACCTTC
TRBJ1-3 . TRBV5-4 . CASSWEEGTIYF TGTGCCAGCAGCTGGGAGGAGGGCACCATATATTTT
TRBJ2-1 . TRBV7-8 . CASSPTRPPGHREQFF TGTGCCAGCAGCCCAACGAGACCTCCAGGGCATAGGGAGCAGTTCTTC
TRBJ1-3 . TRBV19 TRBD1 CASSWTGRSGNTIYF TGTGCCAGTAGTTGGACAGGGCGATCTGGAAACACCATATATTTT
TRBJ2-1 . TRBV9 TRBD2 CASSVAGGITYNEQFF TGTGCCAGCAGCGTAGCGGGGGGGATTACCTACAATGAGCAGTTCTTC
TRBJ2-7 once TRBV5-1 TRBD2 CASTIAGGLVEQYF TGCGCCAGCACTATAGCGGGGGGGCTCGTCGAGCAGTACTTC